This is a list of T cell receptor beta chains from one sample in a study of OX40 agonist ivuxolimab in advanced cancers. This table comes from immunoSEQ multiplex PCR, and its TCRdb copy is limited to in-frame clones, with some not included. The sample consists of about 62,000 clones, less than 85% of them appearing once. The source material was CD4+ or CD8+ T cells sorted from blood, sampled in a trial of the OX40 agonist ivuxolimab. The receptor set was obtained from an adult with an advanced solid tumor such as melanoma, head and neck, liver or kidney cancer. Each CDR3 is given with its conserved first and last residue. D genes are given only for firm matches. Size is omitted from some rows. Given values are once, few, many or a class for expanded clones.

D gene: .; V gene: TRBV7-9; J gene: TRBJ2-7; clone size: .; CDR3 protein: CASSLVEADGAYEQYF; CDR3 DNA: TGTGCCAGCAGCTTAGTTGAGGCGGATGGGGCCTACGAGCAGTACTTC
D gene: .; V gene: TRBV28; J gene: TRBJ2-7; clone size: once; CDR3 protein: CASSGPVNYEQYF; CDR3 DNA: TGTGCCAGCAGTGGACCGGTTAATTACGAGCAGTACTTC
D gene: .; V gene: TRBV28; J gene: TRBJ1-1; clone size: .; CDR3 protein: CASITGGSGEAFF; CDR3 DNA: TGTGCCAGCATTACGGGGGGGAGTGGTGAAGCTTTCTTT
D gene: .; V gene: TRBV28; J gene: TRBJ1-1; clone size: .; CDR3 protein: CASRGAGDTEAFF; CDR3 DNA: TGTGCCAGCAGGGGGGCCGGGGACACTGAAGCTTTCTTT
D gene: .; V gene: TRBV27; J gene: TRBJ2-7; clone size: .; CDR3 protein: CATRERSGYEQYF; CDR3 DNA: TGTGCCACCCGTGAGAGGAGCGGATACGAGCAGTACTTC
D gene: .; V gene: TRBV29-1; J gene: TRBJ1-1; clone size: few; CDR3 protein: CSVYLGGSTEAFF; CDR3 DNA: TGCAGCGTCTACTTAGGCGGTTCCACTGAAGCTTTCTTT
D gene: .; V gene: TRBV2; J gene: TRBJ1-5; clone size: .; CDR3 protein: CASRDTGTSNQPQHF; CDR3 DNA: TGTGCCAGCAGGGACACAGGCACCAGCAATCAGCCCCAGCATTTT
D gene: TRBD1; V gene: TRBV30; J gene: TRBJ1-4; clone size: .; CDR3 protein: CAWSMDRADEKLFF; CDR3 DNA: TGTGCCTGGAGCATGGACAGGGCGGACGAAAAACTGTTTTTT
D gene: .; V gene: TRBV9; J gene: TRBJ2-1; clone size: once; CDR3 protein: CASSGPARENEQFF; CDR3 DNA: TGTGCCAGCAGCGGGCCCGCGAGGGAAAATGAGCAGTTCTTC
D gene: TRBD1; V gene: TRBV19; J gene: TRBJ2-7; clone size: .; CDR3 protein: CASSPGDRASYEQYF; CDR3 DNA: TGTGCCAGTAGTCCTGGGGACAGGGCCTCCTACGAGCAGTACTTC
D gene: .; V gene: TRBV25-1; J gene: TRBJ1-1; clone size: .; CDR3 protein: CASSEYRGAHTEAFF; CDR3 DNA: TGTGCCAGCAGTGAATATCGGGGTGCCCACACTGAAGCTTTCTTT
D gene: TRBD2; V gene: TRBV9; J gene: TRBJ2-5; clone size: .; CDR3 protein: CASSVGGEETQYF; CDR3 DNA: TGTGCCAGCAGCGTCGGGGGGGAGGAGACCCAGTACTTC
D gene: TRBD2; V gene: TRBV7-9; J gene: TRBJ2-5; clone size: .; CDR3 protein: CASSFLLAVETQYF; CDR3 DNA: TGTGCCAGCAGCTTCCTACTAGCGGTCGAGACCCAGTACTTC
D gene: .; V gene: TRBV5-4; J gene: TRBJ2-5; clone size: .; CDR3 protein: CASSVAMGLQETQYF; CDR3 DNA: TGTGCCAGCAGCGTAGCAATGGGACTTCAAGAGACCCAGTACTTC
D gene: .; V gene: TRBV10-1; J gene: TRBJ2-5; clone size: few; CDR3 protein: CASSENRQETQYF; CDR3 DNA: TGCGCCAGCAGTGAGAACAGGCAAGAGACCCAGTACTTC
D gene: TRBD1; V gene: TRBV28; J gene: TRBJ1-2; clone size: once; CDR3 protein: CASSFSGTEANYGYTF; CDR3 DNA: TGTGCCAGCAGTTTTTCCGGGACAGAGGCTAACTATGGCTACACCTTC
D gene: .; V gene: TRBV28; J gene: TRBJ1-3; clone size: .; CDR3 protein: CATTTGNTIYF; CDR3 DNA: TGTGCCACCACTACAGGAAACACCATATATTTT